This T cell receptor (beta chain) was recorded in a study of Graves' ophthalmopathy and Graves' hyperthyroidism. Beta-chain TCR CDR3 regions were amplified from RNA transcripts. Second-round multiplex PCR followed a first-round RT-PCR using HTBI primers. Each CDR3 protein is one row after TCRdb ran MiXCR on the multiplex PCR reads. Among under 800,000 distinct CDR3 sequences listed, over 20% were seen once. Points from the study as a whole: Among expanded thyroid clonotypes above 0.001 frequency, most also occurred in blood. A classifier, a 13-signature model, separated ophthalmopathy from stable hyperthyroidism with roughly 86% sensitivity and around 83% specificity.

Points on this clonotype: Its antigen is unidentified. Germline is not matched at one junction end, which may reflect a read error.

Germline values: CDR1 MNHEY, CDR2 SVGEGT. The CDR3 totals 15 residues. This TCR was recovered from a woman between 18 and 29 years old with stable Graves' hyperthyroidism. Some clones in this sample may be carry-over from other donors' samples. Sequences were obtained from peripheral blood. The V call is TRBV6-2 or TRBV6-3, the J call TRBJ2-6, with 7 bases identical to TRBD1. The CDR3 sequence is CASRFTGAGANVLTF. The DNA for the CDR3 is TGTGCCAGCAGATTTACAGGGGCTGGGGCCAATGTCCTGACTTTC.